Below are 14 T cell receptor beta chains sequenced from a single sample in a study of shared T cell receptors in the human thymus. Some clones are missing from TCRdb's copy, which holds only in-frame ones; the method was immunoSEQ multiplex PCR. The sample holds about 660,000 clones, around 87% seen once. The same data also contributed to another study, on human thymus T cells.

Sample: thymocytes. These receptors all come from a boy in the first two years of life with a congenital heart defect.

The CDR3 nucleotides read TGTGCCAGCAGTGTCCTTTTAGACAGGGGACTAGCGGGAGGGCCAAAAAATCCCTACGAGCAGTACTTC. This translates into CASSVLLDRGLAGGPKNPYEQYF. The chain links TRBV2 to TRBJ2-7; 16 bases match TRBD2. CDR3 length: 23 residues. CDR1 and CDR2 from the germline V gene are SNHLY and FYNNEI. V trimming: 4 bases; J trimming: 2 bases; junction bases outside the gene matches: 23.

The chain has TRBV5-1 and TRBJ1-2; the D is unclear. Between the trimmed V and J ends, which lost 2 bases and 5 bases, there was a span of 13 bases. This CDR3 region has 14 residues. Germline CDR1 and CDR2: SGHRS and YFSETQ. The CDR3 protein is CASSFTALDYGYTF. The CDR3 DNA is TGCGCCAGCAGCTTTACAGCCCTTGATTATGGCTACACCTTC.

The rearrangement links TRBV19 to TRBJ2-1; no firm D call. The V and J ends lost 8 bases and 5 bases respectively, with 10 bases between them. Per germline, CDR1 LNHDA and CDR2 SQIVND (reference sequence). This CDR3 region has 12 residues. The CDR3 DNA follows: TGTGCCAGTGTCGGCCTAGACAATGAGCAGTTCTTC. This sequence encodes CASVGLDNEQFF.

The V and J genes are TRBV28 and TRBJ2-3; D uncertain. V lost 6 bases and J lost 7, with 29 bases in between. The CDR3 is made up of 18 amino acids. Looked up from germline, CDR1 is MDHEN and CDR2 is SYDVKM. The CDR3 here is CASSLLAGGHRRAYTQYF. The CDR3 coding sequence is TGTGCCAGCAGCTTACTCGCCGGCGGCCATCGTCGCGCCTATACGCAGTATTTT.

This chain links TRBV15 with TRBJ1-1, with D possibly matching TRBD1 (6 bases). This CDR3 comprises 16 residues. V lost 0 bases, J lost 1 base, and 12 bases lay in between. Germline V gives CDR1 LNHNV, CDR2 YYDKDF (reference sequence). The CDR3 sequence is CATSRDRSGANTEAFF. As DNA, the CDR3 is TGTGCCACCAGCAGAGATCGATCAGGGGCGAACACTGAAGCTTTCTTT.

The rearrangement links TRBV6-5 to TRBJ2-2, with D tentatively TRBD1 (6 bases). CDR3 length: 15 residues. V lost 5 bases to trimming and J lost 2 bases, with 12 bases between them. Germline CDR1 is MNHEY and CDR2 is SVGAGI. CDR3 region: CASSTGTGNTGELFF. CDR3 in DNA: TGTGCCAGCAGTACAGGGACCGGTAACACCGGGGAGCTGTTTTTT.

J is TRBJ1-6 and V is TRBV27; tentatively, D is TRBD1 (5 bases). Trimming pared 7 bases from V and 6 bases from J, leaving 19 bases between. Germline CDR1 is MNHEY and CDR2 is SMNVEV (reference sequence). This CDR3 is built from 16 residues. The CDR3 region has the DNA TGTGCCAGCACCCGACGGGGGACTTTGAGTAATTCACCCCTCCACTTT. Translation: CASTRRGTLSNSPLHF.

The chain uses TRBV27 and TRBJ2-7, with 7 bases that match TRBD1. The CDR3 contains 13 residues. Germline trimming cut 10 bases from V and 5 bases from J; bases unmatched to any gene: 11. Germline V CDR1 and CDR2: MNHEY, SMNVEV (reference sequence). CDR3 coding DNA: TGTGCCACGGGGACAGCGAGTTCAGACGAGCAGTACTTC. Its translation: CATGTASSDEQYF.

Here the CDR3 reads CASRVRGAPYEQYF. CDR3 DNA: TGTGCCAGCAGAGTCAGGGGTGCACCCTACGAGCAGTACTTC. V usage is TRBV6-5 and J usage is TRBJ2-7; maybe TRBD1 (6 bases). Germline-derived CDR1 and CDR2 are MNHEY and SVGAGI. This CDR3 is built from 14 residues. Trimming stripped 6 bases from V and 2 bases from J, with 14 bases between.

Note on this clone: As the CDR3 is not closed by the conserved phenylalanine or tryptophan, this likely results from a read error. The V call is TRBV10-3, the J call TRBJ1-2; D ambiguous. The germline V gene has CDR1 ENHRY and CDR2 SYGVKD. The CDR3 is 16 residues long. Trimming took off 2 bases at V and 0 bases at J, with 13 bases between the two ends. CDR3 residues: CAISESVAVANYGYTL. The CDR3 nucleotides read TGTGCCATCAGTGAGAGCGTGGCAGTAGCTAACTATGGCTACACCCTC.

The genes are TRBV7-9 and TRBJ2-1; possible D gene TRBD2, 6 bases. The V end was cut by 2 bases, the J end by 12 bases, with 20 bases between. The CDR3 loop spans 15 amino acids. Germline CDR1 SEHNR, CDR2 FQNEAQ (reference sequence). The CDR3 loop reads CASSLSLAPIFGQFF. In nucleotides, the CDR3 is TGTGCCAGCAGCTTATCGCTAGCGCCCATTTTTGGGCAGTTCTTC.

This chain links TRBV23-1 with TRBJ2-7; 11 positions agree with TRBD1. Being an ORF, TRBV23-1 has a function that is uncertain. The J segment lost 4 bases and the V segment lost 4 bases, leaving 15 bases of the junction unmatched. The CDR3 has 18 residues. DNA for the CDR3: TGCGCCAGCAGTCTTGGACAGGGGGCGTCAGTCGTCAGGTACGAGCAGTACTTC. As protein: CASSLGQGASVVRYEQYF.

The CDR3 DNA reads as TGCGCCAGCAGCCAAGCCCTCGAGATTAGCGGGTTCAACGAGCAGTACTTC. Encoded protein: CASSQALEISGFNEQYF. The chain employs TRBV4-1 and TRBJ2-7, with 7 bases identical to TRBD2. The germline V gene encodes CDR1 MGHRA and CDR2 YSYEKL. This CDR3 has 17 amino acids. J gave up 5 bases and V 1 base, and 14 bases lay outside the gene matches.

The chain links TRBV27 to TRBJ1-2, with 8 nucleotides matching TRBD1. The CDR3 length is 15 residues. Germline V gene data show CDR1 as MNHEY and CDR2 as SMNVEV (reference sequence). Germline trimming cut 5 bases from V and 8 bases from J; bases unmatched to any gene: 13. The CDR3 protein is CASSRHRQGHTGYTF. CDR3 coding DNA: TGTGCCAGCAGTCGACACAGACAGGGGCACACCGGCTACACCTTC.